One sample yielded the 5 T cell receptor beta chains listed below, sequenced in a study of blood T cell repertoires in COVID-19. TCRdb's table, derived via immunoSEQ multiplex PCR, lists solely in-frame clones and lacks some. The sample includes about 390,000 clones, around nine tenths of them seen just once. Sequencing input: PBMCs or T cells enriched from blood (not recorded which). Receptors originate from a woman aged 50 to 65 who had recovered from COVID-19.

This chain joins TRBV4-2 and TRBJ2-7; tentative D call: TRBD2 (5 bases). With 0 bases removed from V and 3 bases from J, the gap between germline ends came to 18 bases. This CDR3 has 17 amino acids. Looked up from germline, CDR1 is LGHNA and CDR2 is YNFKEQ. Here the CDR3 reads CASSQDGEGQGFYEQYF. The DNA for the CDR3 is TGTGCCAGCAGCCAAGATGGTGAGGGCCAAGGGTTCTACGAGCAGTACTTC.

The V and J genes are TRBV9 and TRBJ2-3; perhaps TRBD2 as D (6 bases). Germline V CDR1 and CDR2: SGDLS, YYNGEE. Trimming shortened V by 4 bases and J by 1 base, and 13 bases separated the two germline ends. CDR3 size: 15 residues. The CDR3 loop reads CASSPRTIRTDTQYF. CDR3 coding DNA: TGTGCCAGCAGCCCACGGACTATTCGCACAGATACGCAGTATTTT.

A single count supports this clone. The CDR3 is CASTSLRRLDTEAFF. The CDR3 DNA reads as TGTGCCAGCACTTCCCTCCGCAGGTTGGACACTGAAGCTTTCTTT. This rearrangement joins TRBV27 to TRBJ1-1; D uncertain. This CDR3 comprises 15 residues. Per germline, CDR1 MNHEY and CDR2 SMNVEV (reference sequence). V gave up 7 bases and J gave up 3 bases, with 18 bases separating them.

On this clone: Within the sample, other DNA sequences also encode this same CDR3. The rearrangement links TRBV30 to TRBJ1-4; no definite D call. The CDR3 runs 14 residues. The V gene's germline CDR1 is GTSNPN and CDR2 SVGIG (reference sequence). V was trimmed by 0 bases and J by 3 bases, leaving 8 bases between them. The CDR3 protein is CAWSVGGSNEKLFF. The CDR3 DNA is TGTGCCTGGAGTGTAGGCGGGTCTAATGAAAAACTGTTTTTT.

The chain combines TRBV6-2 or TRBV6-3 with TRBJ2-1, with 11 bases aligning to TRBD1. Germline trimming cut 0 bases from V and 5 bases from J; bases unmatched to any gene: 3. Germline CDR1 MNHEY, CDR2 SVGEGT. The CDR3 is made up of 16 amino acids. The DNA of the CDR3 is TGTGCCAGCAGTTACTCCGGGACAGGGGGGCACAATGAGCAGTTCTTC. It is translated as CASSYSGTGGHNEQFF.